The sequence of this T cell receptor (beta chain) was determined in a study of human thymus T cells. General study findings and limits: Blood and thymic repertoires both appeared biased in V and J gene usage.

Trimming removed 1 base at V and 10 bases at J, with 9 bases between. Per germline, CDR1 SGHDT and CDR2 YYEEEE. The CDR3 runs 12 residues. Sequenced by immunoSEQ multiplex PCR; TCRdb stores in-frame clones only, minus some. The sample has tens of thousands of clones, 90% to 95% seen once. Notes on this clone: The target antigen is unknown.

The people who donated were healthy Finnish babies having corrective surgery for congenital heart defects. A roughly 0.45-1 mL peripheral blood aliquot was taken intraoperatively from four of eight donors. Genomic DNA was extracted from every available blood leukocyte. Sequenced input: blood. The TCR was taken from a boy under two years old with a congenital heart defect but otherwise immunologically healthy. This rearrangement joins TRBV5-6 to TRBJ2-1; D is uncertain. The chain's CDR3 is CASSLRSREQFF. CDR3 nucleotide sequence: TGTGCCAGCAGCTTGAGATCAAGGGAGCAGTTCTTC.